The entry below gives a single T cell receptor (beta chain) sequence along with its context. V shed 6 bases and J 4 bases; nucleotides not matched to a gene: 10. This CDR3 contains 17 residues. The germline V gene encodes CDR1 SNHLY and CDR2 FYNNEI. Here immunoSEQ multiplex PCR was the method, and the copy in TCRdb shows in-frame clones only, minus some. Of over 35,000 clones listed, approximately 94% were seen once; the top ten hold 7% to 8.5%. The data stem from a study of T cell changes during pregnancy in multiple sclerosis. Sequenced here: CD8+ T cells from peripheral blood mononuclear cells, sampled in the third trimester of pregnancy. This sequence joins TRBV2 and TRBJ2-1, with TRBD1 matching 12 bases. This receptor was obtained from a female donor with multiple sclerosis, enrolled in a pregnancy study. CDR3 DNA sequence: TGTGCCAGCAGCGGGACAGGGGGCGCGAGGGTGTACAATGAGCAGTTCTTC. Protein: CASSGTGGARVYNEQFF.